The 28 T cell receptor beta chains presented below share a single source sample, sequenced in a study of blood T cell repertoires in COVID-19. Assay used: immunoSEQ multiplex PCR; TCRdb lists only in-frame clones, some missing. The sample includes 9,000 to 10,000 clones, roughly four fifths of them seen just once. The sequencing sample was made of peripheral blood. These receptors were obtained from a human donor in a cohort sampled during active COVID-19.

The sample holds a few counts of this clone. The chain joins TRBV10-3 to TRBJ2-5, with 8 bases lining up with TRBD2. Per the germline V gene, CDR1 is ENHRY and CDR2 is SYGVKD. The CDR3 runs 12 residues. J was trimmed by 5 bases and V by 6 bases; bases with no gene match: 2. CDR3 residues: CAIRGTSETQYF. DNA of the CDR3: TGTGCCATCAGGGGGACTAGTGAGACCCAGTACTTC.

The genes are TRBV4-3 and TRBJ1-3; D perhaps matches TRBD1 (5 bases). This CDR3 is built from 13 residues. CDR1 LGHNA and CDR2 YSLEER come from the germline V gene. V was clipped by 1 base and J by 7 bases, with 8 bases between them. CDR3 DNA: TGCGCCAGCAGCCAAGCGGGGGGGAACACCATATATTTT. It is translated as CASSQAGGNTIYF.

The sample holds a few counts of this clone. The V call is TRBV30, the J call TRBJ1-5; 12 bases map to TRBD1. Germline loops: CDR1 GTSNPN, CDR2 SVGIG (reference sequence). The CDR3 runs 14 residues. The ends lost 2 bases at V and 7 bases at J; junction bases unmatched: 3. The CDR3 region has the DNA TGTGCCTGGAGTCCGGGACAGGGGGCGCAGCCCCAGCATTTT. As protein: CAWSPGQGAQPQHF.

This chain uses TRBV21-1 with TRBJ1-6; the table names TRBD1, a call not compared with the DNA. TRBV21-1 is described as a pseudogene. The CDR3 extends over 13 amino acids. The CDR3 DNA reads as TGTGCCATCCAAGACAGGGAAAATTCACCCCTCCACTTT. The encoded protein is CAIQDRENSPLHF.

The chain combines TRBV7-2 with TRBJ2-1, with 8 bases fitting TRBD2. Germline-derived CDR1 and CDR2 are SGHTA and FQGNSA. V gave up 2 bases and J gave up 7 bases; unmatched junction bases: 13. This CDR3 region has 17 residues. CDR3 amino acids: CASSLSGGAPRGNEQFF. The CDR3 nucleotides are TGTGCCAGCAGCTTAAGCGGGGGAGCACCCCGAGGGAATGAGCAGTTCTTC. The full variable domain, with the rest looked up from reference TRBV7-2 and TRBJ2-1, is GAGVSQSPSNKVTEKGKDVELRCDPISGHTALYWYRQSLGQGLEFLIYFQGNSAPDKSGLPSDRFSAERTGGSVSTLTIQRTQQEDSAVYLCASSLSGGAPRGNEQFFGPGTRLTVL.

V usage is TRBV7-9 and J usage is TRBJ1-2; D is possibly TRBD1 (5 bases). The length of the CDR3 is 16 residues. V lost 0 bases to trimming and J lost 7 bases, with 18 bases between them. Germline CDR1 reads SEHNR; CDR2 reads FQNEAQ (reference sequence). DNA for the CDR3: TGTGCCAGCAGCTTAGCCTCCCGGGGGAGTAGAGGTGGCTACACCTTC. This codes for CASSLASRGSRGGYTF.

The chain links TRBV5-1 to TRBJ1-2; a possible D gene is TRBD1 (6 bases). Deletions cut 3 bases from V and 8 bases from J, with 20 bases between. The CDR3 is made up of 15 amino acids. Germline loops: CDR1 SGHRS, CDR2 YFSETQ. CDR3 DNA sequence: TGCGCCAGCAGCTACCGGGACACCGAGATGGGGGGCTACACCTTC. Its translation: CASSYRDTEMGGYTF. Variable domain in full (rest from reference TRBV5-1 and TRBJ1-2): KAGVTQTPRYLIKTRGQQVTLSCSPISGHRSVSWYQQTPGQGLQFLFEYFSETQRNKGNFPGRFSGRQFSNSRSEMNVSTLELGDSALYLCASSYRDTEMGGYTFGSGTRLTVV.

The chain carries TRBV2 and TRBJ1-5; TRBD1 aligns across 9 bases. After removal of 8 bases from V and 6 bases from J, the junction contained 2 bases not matched to a gene. The CDR3 loop spans 12 amino acids. From germline, CDR1 is SNHLY and CDR2 FYNNEI. The CDR3: CASGTGRQPQHF. The CDR3 nucleotides are TGTGCCAGCGGGACAGGGCGTCAGCCCCAGCATTTT.

This clone was seen a few times. This sequence joins TRBV2 and TRBJ1-1; the D is unclear. The germline CDR1 and CDR2 sequences are SNHLY and FYNNEI. This CDR3 has 16 amino acids. V dropped 4 bases and J dropped 0 bases, with 15 bases sitting between them. The CDR3 sequence: CASSGRGRRMNTEAFF. The CDR3 nucleotides read TGTGCCAGCAGTGGGAGAGGGAGGCGGATGAACACTGAAGCTTTCTTT.

V usage is TRBV4-2 and J usage is TRBJ2-5; the match to TRBD2 covers 8 bases. V was clipped by 5 bases and J by 2 bases; unmatched bases: 13. Per germline, CDR1 LGHNA and CDR2 YNFKEQ. The CDR3 is made up of 17 amino acids. The CDR3 DNA sequence: TGTGCCAGCAGCAGACAAGAGACGGGGACTAGGCAAGAGACCCAGTACTTC. It encodes CASSRQETGTRQETQYF.

The rearrangement links TRBV7-6 to TRBJ1-2; D not certain. This CDR3 is 14 amino acids long. Between the trimmed V and J ends, which lost 2 bases and 6 bases, there was a span of 13 bases. Germline V gene lookup returns CDR1 SGHVS and CDR2 FNYEAQ. CDR3 bases: TGTGCCAGCAGCTTATCGGTTAGCAAAGATGGCTACACCTTC. Translating gives CASSLSVSKDGYTF.

The chain recombines TRBV6-6 with TRBJ1-4; D is possibly TRBD1 (5 bases). The V gene lost 8 bases and the J gene lost 7 bases, with 11 bases spanning the gap. This CDR3 has 12 residues. Germline V lookup: CDR1 MNHNY, CDR2 SVGAGI (reference sequence). CDR3 in amino acids: CASGTDREKLFF. DNA of the CDR3: TGTGCCAGCGGGACTGACCGTGAAAAACTGTTTTTT.

The V and J genes are TRBV29-1 and TRBJ1-1, with D possibly TRBD1 on 5 matching bases. Per the germline V gene, CDR1 is SQVTM and CDR2 is ANQGSEA. The CDR3 consists of 12 residues. V lost 0 bases and J 11 bases, leaving 13 bases between the germline ends. CDR3 sequence reads: CSVEEGGGLAFF. The CDR3 DNA reads as TGCAGCGTTGAAGAGGGTGGGGGGTTGGCTTTCTTT.

There are a few counts of this clone. The gene calls are TRBV6-5 and TRBJ2-5; possibly TRBD1 for D (5 bases). V was trimmed by 2 bases and J by 4 bases, leaving 11 bases between them. CDR1 and CDR2 from the germline V gene are MNHEY and SVGAGI. The CDR3 contains 14 residues. The CDR3: CASSYGRVRETQYF. The DNA of the CDR3 is TGTGCCAGCAGTTACGGCAGGGTTAGAGAGACCCAGTACTTC.

This clone appeared a single time. This rearrangement joins TRBV7-6 to TRBJ1-6; D not resolved. The ends were cut back, 2 bases at V and 5 bases at J, with 7 bases in the middle. The CDR3 totals 14 residues. Looked up from germline, CDR1 is SGHVS and CDR2 is FNYEAQ. This CDR3 is CASSLRQDNSPLHF. The CDR3 nucleotides are TGTGCCAGCAGCTTAAGGCAGGATAATTCACCCCTCCACTTT.

The rearrangement links TRBV4-2 to TRBJ2-7; 8 nucleotides line up with TRBD2. CDR3 length equals 17 residues. Germline V gene lookup returns CDR1 LGHNA and CDR2 YNFKEQ. V shed 2 bases, J shed 7 bases, and the junction held 16 bases outside the gene matches. CDR3 in DNA: TGTGCCAGCAGCCAAAGGACGAGGGGAGGCCGGGGGGGTGAGCAGTACTTC. The encoded protein is CASSQRTRGGRGGEQYF.

This sequence joins TRBV6-5 and TRBJ2-5; D not certain. The CDR3 consists of 12 residues. The V gene's germline CDR1 is MNHEY and CDR2 SVGAGI. Trimming took off 4 bases at V and 5 bases at J, with 8 bases between the two ends. The CDR3 region has the DNA TGTGCCAGCAGTTCCCTCCCGGAGACCCAGTACTTC. This codes for CASSSLPETQYF.

This clone was counted a few times. J is TRBJ2-2 and V is TRBV9, with 9 positions matching TRBD2. V shed 1 base, J shed 7 bases, and the junction held 5 bases outside the gene matches. This CDR3 has 15 residues. CDR1 is SGDLS, CDR2 YYNGEE, per germline. Written as DNA, the CDR3 is TGTGCCAGCAGCGTAAGGACTAGCGCGGGCGGGGAGCTGTTTTTT. This codes for CASSVRTSAGGELFF.

V is TRBV27 and J is TRBJ2-1, with 9 bases aligning to TRBD2. Trimming took 6 bases from V and 12 from J; bases not matched to a gene: 3. Looked up from germline, CDR1 is MNHEY and CDR2 is SMNVEV (reference sequence). CDR3 size: 11 residues. CDR3 sequence: CASRRGGGQFF. The DNA for the CDR3 is TGTGCCAGCAGGCGCGGGGGGGGGCAGTTCTTC.

The V call is TRBV9, the J call TRBJ2-6, with 8 nucleotides matching TRBD2. CDR1 is SGDLS, CDR2 YYNGEE, per germline. The CDR3 length is 16 residues. Unmatched junction bases numbered 6, after V lost 3 bases and J lost 4 bases. CDR3: CASSAIGGAGANVLTF. CDR3 coding DNA: TGTGCCAGCAGCGCAATCGGGGGGGCGGGGGCCAACGTCCTGACTTTC.

V gene TRBV24-1 combines with J gene TRBJ1-2; a weak D match, TRBD1 (6 bases). Trimming took 10 bases from V and 4 from J, leaving 15 bases between them. Germline V gives CDR1 KGHDR, CDR2 SFDVKD. The CDR3 totals 13 residues. The CDR3 sequence is CATAPRGTYGYTF. The DNA for the CDR3 is TGTGCCACGGCGCCCAGGGGAACCTATGGCTACACCTTC.

The chain recombines TRBV3-1 (or the pseudogene TRBV3-2) with TRBJ1-5; 7 bases line up with TRBD1. Losses at the gene ends were 4 bases for V and 5 bases for J; bases not matched to a gene: 8. CDR1 and CDR2 (germline): LGHDT, YNNKEL (reference sequence). The CDR3 consists of 15 residues. The CDR3 bases are TGTGCCAGCAGCCCAGGGGGAAGAGGGGATCAGCCCCAGCATTTT. Residues: CASSPGGRGDQPQHF.

This clone was observed a few times. The J gene is TRBJ2-5, the V gene TRBV2; 7 bases are a match to TRBD2. Germline CDR1 SNHLY, CDR2 FYNNEI. Germline trimming cut 8 bases from V and 3 bases from J; bases unmatched to any gene: 9. This CDR3 contains 14 residues. The CDR3 nucleotides read TGTGCCAGCGAACGGACTAGGCGCAAAGAGACCCAGTACTTC. It encodes CASERTRRKETQYF.

This clone was detected only once. The chain links TRBV4-3 to TRBJ1-5; D might be TRBD1 (6 bases). This CDR3 has 14 residues. The germline CDR1 and CDR2 sequences are LGHNA and YSLEER. Between the trimmed V and J ends, which lost 3 bases and 1 base, there was a span of 7 bases. CDR3 region: CASSHGQSNQPQHF. CDR3 bases: TGCGCCAGCAGCCATGGACAGAGCAATCAGCCCCAGCATTTT.

The chain couples TRBV6-2 or TRBV6-3 to TRBJ2-7, with 8 positions matching TRBD1. The V gene's germline CDR1 is MNHEY and CDR2 SVGEGT. The V and J ends lost 2 bases and 3 bases, in that order; junction bases with no gene match: 12. The CDR3 runs 17 residues. Written as DNA, the CDR3 is TGTGCCAGCAGTTACGGGGGCGGACAGGGAAATTTCTACGAGCAGTACTTC. Protein sequence: CASSYGGGQGNFYEQYF.

This clone was seen a single time. The chain carries TRBV9 and TRBJ2-3, with a possible D match to TRBD2 (7 bases). CDR1 is SGDLS, CDR2 YYNGEE, per germline. CDR3 length: 16 amino acids. Trimming removed 0 bases at V and 7 bases at J, with 18 bases between. The CDR3 region is CASSVDHRGGTNTQYF. The CDR3 DNA is TGTGCCAGCAGCGTAGATCATAGGGGGGGAACCAATACGCAGTATTTT.

The J gene is TRBJ2-3, the V gene TRBV4-1; D might be TRBD1 (6 bases). Per the germline V gene, CDR1 is MGHRA and CDR2 is YSYEKL. Trimming took off 4 bases at V and 5 bases at J, with 16 bases between the two ends. The CDR3 runs to 15 residues. CDR3 sequence: CASSLQGGVIDTQYF. The DNA of the CDR3 is TGCGCCAGCAGCCTACAGGGTGGTGTGATAGATACGCAGTATTTT.

DNA of the CDR3: TGTGCCAGCAGTTTATATACAGGCCACTATGGCTACACCTTC. Encoded protein: CASSLYTGHYGYTF. The chain couples TRBV28 to TRBJ1-2, with D perhaps matching TRBD1 (5 bases). Per germline, CDR1 MDHEN and CDR2 SYDVKM. V was trimmed by 1 base and J by 3 bases, leaving 9 bases between them. The CDR3 consists of 14 residues.